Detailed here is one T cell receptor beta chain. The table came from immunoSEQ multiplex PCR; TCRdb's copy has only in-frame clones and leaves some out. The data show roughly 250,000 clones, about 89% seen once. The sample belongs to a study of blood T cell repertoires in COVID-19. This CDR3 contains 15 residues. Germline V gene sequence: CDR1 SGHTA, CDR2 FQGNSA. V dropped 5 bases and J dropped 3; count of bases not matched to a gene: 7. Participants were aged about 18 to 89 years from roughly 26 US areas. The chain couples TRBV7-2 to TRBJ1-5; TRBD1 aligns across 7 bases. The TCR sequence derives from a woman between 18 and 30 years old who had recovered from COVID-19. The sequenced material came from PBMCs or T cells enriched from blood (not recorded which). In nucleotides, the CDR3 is TGTGCCAGCAGCGCCCGACAGGGCGTCAATCAGCCCCAGCATTTT. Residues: CASSARQGVNQPQHF.